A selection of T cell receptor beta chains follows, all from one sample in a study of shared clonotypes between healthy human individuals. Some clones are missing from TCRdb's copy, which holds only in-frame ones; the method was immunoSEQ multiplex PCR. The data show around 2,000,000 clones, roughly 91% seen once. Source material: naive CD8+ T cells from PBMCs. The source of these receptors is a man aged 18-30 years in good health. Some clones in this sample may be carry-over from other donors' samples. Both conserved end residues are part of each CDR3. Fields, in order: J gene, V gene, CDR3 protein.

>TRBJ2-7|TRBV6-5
CASGDYEQYF
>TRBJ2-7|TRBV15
CATSRGYLESHLEQYF
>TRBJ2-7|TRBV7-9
CASSLLADRYEQYF
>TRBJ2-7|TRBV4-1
CASSQDRVGRTGLVYEQYF
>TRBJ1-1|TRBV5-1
CASRNGTVEAFF
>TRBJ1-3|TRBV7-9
CASSLGGAISGNTIYF
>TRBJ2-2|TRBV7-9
CASSSVGQGGTGELFF
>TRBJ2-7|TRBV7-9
CASSGERQGTYEQYF
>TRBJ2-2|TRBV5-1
CASSLKGSPGELFF
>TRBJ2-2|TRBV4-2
CASSQELPGLSGELFF
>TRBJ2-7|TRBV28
CASTTWGQGYEQYF
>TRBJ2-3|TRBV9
CASSVLAGVADTQYF
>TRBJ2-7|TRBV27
CASSLSLEREGKYGHEQYF
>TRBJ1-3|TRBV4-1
CASSQTGAYSGNTIYF
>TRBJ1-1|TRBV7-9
CASSIPGRLNTEAFF
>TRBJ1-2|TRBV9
CASGEQGRNYGYTF
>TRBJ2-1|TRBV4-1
CASSQDRVEQFF
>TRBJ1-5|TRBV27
CASDRDAQPQHF
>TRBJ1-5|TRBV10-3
CAISERGDQPQHF
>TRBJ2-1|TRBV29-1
CSARTGNYYNEQFF
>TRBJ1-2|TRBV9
CASSDLSRSGTLRNYGYTF
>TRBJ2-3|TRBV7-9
CASSSHRDSGTDTQYF
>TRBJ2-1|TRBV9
CASSVESSGTYNEQFF
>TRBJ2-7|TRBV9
CASSVGGTGDYYEQYF
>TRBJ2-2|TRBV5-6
CASSPGTSGELFF
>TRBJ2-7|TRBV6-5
CASSPQDLSSYEQYF
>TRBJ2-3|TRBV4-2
CASSPEETSDYTDTQYF
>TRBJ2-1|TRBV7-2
CASSLAGGNYNEQFF
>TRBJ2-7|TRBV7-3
CASSLKGKDHTKKEQYF
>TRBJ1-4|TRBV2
CASSEAGGFNEKLFF
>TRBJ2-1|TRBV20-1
CSAREIEQFF
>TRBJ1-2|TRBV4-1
CASSQPDGTSNYGYTF
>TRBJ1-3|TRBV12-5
CASAPQAAGNTIYF
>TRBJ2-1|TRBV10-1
CASSEYFPSGSSYNEQFF
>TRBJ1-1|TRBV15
CATRWWGKNTEAFF
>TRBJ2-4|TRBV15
CATSSIEAKNIQYF
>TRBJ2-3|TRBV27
CASSSGDSNTDTQYF
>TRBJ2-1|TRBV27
CASSLLGQGGFYNEQFF
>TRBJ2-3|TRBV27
CASSWAGPIDTQYF
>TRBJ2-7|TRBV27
CASIQAGPWASGSTEQYF
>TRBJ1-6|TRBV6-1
CASSERGTGNYSPLHF
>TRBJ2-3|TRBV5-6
CASSLETSGRYSDTQYF
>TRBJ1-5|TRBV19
CASSKYSGQPQHF
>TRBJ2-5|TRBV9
CASSSGQGAQETQYF
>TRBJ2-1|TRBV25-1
CASSEGGRVGEQFF
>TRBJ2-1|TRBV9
CASSVSSGRAVYNEQFF
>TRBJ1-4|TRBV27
CASSLLRYNEKLFF
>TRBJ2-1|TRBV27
CASRATLPGYNEQFF
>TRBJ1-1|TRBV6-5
CASRRSPGDGTEAFF
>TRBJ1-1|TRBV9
CASSAFGTRNTEAFF
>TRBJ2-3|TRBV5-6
CASSPTPGHSDTQYF
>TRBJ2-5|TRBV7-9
CASSLRQGLQETQYF
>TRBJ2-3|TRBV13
CASSSTGWAGGPREQYF
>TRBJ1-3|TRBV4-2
CASSQDVGGSSGNTIYF